This is a list of T cell receptor beta chains from one sample in a study of shared clonotypes between healthy human individuals. Produced via immunoSEQ multiplex PCR; TCRdb's table is partial and in-frame only. The top ten clones hold roughly 36% of a sample with around 690,000 clones, 90% of them seen once. Source material: memory CD8+ T cells from PBMCs. The receptor source for this set is a man younger than 35 in good health. Some clones in this sample may be carry-over from other donors' samples. CDR3s include the opening cysteine and the closing phenylalanine or tryptophan. D genes are given only for firm matches. Size values are once, few and many counts, or a class for expanded clones, and some rows have none.

abundance: NA; j_gene: TRBJ2-2; v_gene: TRBV5-6; d_gene: NA; CDR3nt: TGTGCCAGCACTCGGGGGCGCAACACCGGGGAGCTGTTTTTT; CDR3aa: CASTRGRNTGELFF
abundance: NA; j_gene: TRBJ1-1; v_gene: TRBV28; d_gene: NA; CDR3nt: TGTGCCAGCAGCTTCGAGGTCACTGAAGCTTTCTTT; CDR3aa: CASSFEVTEAFF
abundance: NA; j_gene: TRBJ1-2; v_gene: TRBV7-8; d_gene: NA; CDR3nt: TGTGCCAGCAGCTTAGTACAAGGGCCTAACTATGGCTACACCTTC; CDR3aa: CASSLVQGPNYGYTF
abundance: NA; j_gene: TRBJ1-5; v_gene: TRBV5-4; d_gene: NA; CDR3nt: TGTGCCAGCAGCGGGGACGTCAATCAGCCCCAGCATTTT; CDR3aa: CASSGDVNQPQHF
abundance: NA; j_gene: TRBJ2-2; v_gene: TRBV4-1; d_gene: TRBD2; CDR3nt: TGCGCCAGCAGCCAAGATTCGGCGGGAGGGCCGGACGGGGAGCTGTTTTTT; CDR3aa: CASSQDSAGGPDGELFF
abundance: NA; j_gene: TRBJ2-1; v_gene: TRBV7-9; d_gene: TRBD2; CDR3nt: TGTGCCAGCAGCGGGAGGACTAGCGGGCAATGGTGGTTCTTC; CDR3aa: CASSGRTSGQWWFF
abundance: once; j_gene: TRBJ2-7; v_gene: TRBV12-5; d_gene: NA; CDR3nt: TGTGCTAGTGGTTTGGTACAAGCCTACGAGCAGTACTTC; CDR3aa: CASGLVQAYEQYF
abundance: NA; j_gene: TRBJ2-7; v_gene: TRBV12-5; d_gene: NA; CDR3nt: TGTGCTAGTGGTTGGGACCTTTCCTACGAGCAGTACTTC; CDR3aa: CASGWDLSYEQYF
abundance: NA; j_gene: TRBJ2-5; v_gene: TRBV5-1; d_gene: NA; CDR3nt: TGCGCCAGCACTCAAACAGGGCGAGGGCCAGAGACCCAGTACTTC; CDR3aa: CASTQTGRGPETQYF
abundance: NA; j_gene: TRBJ2-7; v_gene: TRBV18; d_gene: TRBD1; CDR3nt: TGTGCCAGCTCTCGCAACCGGGACAGGGAATTCGAGCAGTACTTC; CDR3aa: CASSRNRDREFEQYF
abundance: NA; j_gene: TRBJ1-3; v_gene: TRBV6-1; d_gene: NA; CDR3nt: TGTGCCAGCAGTGAAGAGGAGGGGAACACCATATATTTT; CDR3aa: CASSEEEGNTIYF
abundance: NA; j_gene: TRBJ2-3; v_gene: TRBV7-8; d_gene: TRBD2; CDR3nt: TGTGCCAACTCACGGGGGGGCACAGATACGCAGTATTTT; CDR3aa: CANSRGGTDTQYF
abundance: NA; j_gene: TRBJ2-7; v_gene: TRBV5-1; d_gene: NA; CDR3nt: TGCGCCAGCAGCTTGGTACTGGGATCCTCAGAAGAGCAGTACTTC; CDR3aa: CASSLVLGSSEEQYF
abundance: once; j_gene: TRBJ1-2; v_gene: TRBV15; d_gene: TRBD1; CDR3nt: TGTGCCACCAGCAGAGATCGGAACAGGGGGGACCTCTATGGCTACACCTTC; CDR3aa: CATSRDRNRGDLYGYTF
abundance: NA; j_gene: TRBJ2-7; v_gene: TRBV30; d_gene: TRBD1; CDR3nt: TGTGCCTGGACTCTGACAGGGTCCTACGAGCAGTACTTC; CDR3aa: CAWTLTGSYEQYF
abundance: NA; j_gene: TRBJ2-7; v_gene: TRBV9; d_gene: NA; CDR3nt: TGTGCCAGCAGCGGCCGGGACTCCTCCTACGAGCAGTACTTC; CDR3aa: CASSGRDSSYEQYF
abundance: many; j_gene: TRBJ2-3; v_gene: TRBV27; d_gene: TRBD2; CDR3nt: TGTGCCAGCAGTTTATGGACTAGCGGGACAGATACGCAGTATTTT; CDR3aa: CASSLWTSGTDTQYF
abundance: once; j_gene: TRBJ1-5; v_gene: TRBV27; d_gene: TRBD1; CDR3nt: TGTGCCAGCAGTCCGGGACAGGGACTCTTCCAGCCCCAGCATTTT; CDR3aa: CASSPGQGLFQPQHF
abundance: NA; j_gene: TRBJ2-1; v_gene: TRBV5-1; d_gene: NA; CDR3nt: TGCGCCAGCAGCTTGGCCTGGACCTTCGATGAGCAGTTCTTC; CDR3aa: CASSLAWTFDEQFF
abundance: NA; j_gene: TRBJ2-7; v_gene: TRBV2; d_gene: NA; CDR3nt: TGTGCCAGCAGTGAAAGAGGACGGCAGTCGAGCGGCTACGAGCAGTACTTC; CDR3aa: CASSERGRQSSGYEQYF
abundance: NA; j_gene: TRBJ2-1; v_gene: TRBV27; d_gene: TRBD2; CDR3nt: TGTGCCAGCAGTTTAAACCTAGCGGGACCTAAATACAATGAGCAGTTCTTC; CDR3aa: CASSLNLAGPKYNEQFF
abundance: once; j_gene: TRBJ2-5; v_gene: TRBV4-3; d_gene: TRBD1; CDR3nt: TGCGCCAGCAGCCCTCGGGACAGGGTGGGAGAGACCCAGTACTTC; CDR3aa: CASSPRDRVGETQYF
abundance: NA; j_gene: TRBJ1-1; v_gene: TRBV9; d_gene: NA; CDR3nt: TGTGCCAGCAGCGTAGGGCCGGGGCCTCTAGTCAACACTGAAGCTTTCTTT; CDR3aa: CASSVGPGPLVNTEAFF
abundance: once; j_gene: TRBJ2-7; v_gene: TRBV25-1; d_gene: NA; CDR3nt: TGTGCCAGCAGTGATTACGGATCGATAGCCGAGCAGTACTTC; CDR3aa: CASSDYGSIAEQYF
abundance: NA; j_gene: TRBJ2-7; v_gene: TRBV10-1; d_gene: TRBD1; CDR3nt: TGCGCCAGCAGTGAGAGGGGGCGGACCTACGAGCAGTACTTC; CDR3aa: CASSERGRTYEQYF
abundance: few; j_gene: TRBJ1-1; v_gene: TRBV27; d_gene: NA; CDR3nt: TGTGCCAGCAGCCCAAGGGCCAGCTACACTGAAGCTTTCTTT; CDR3aa: CASSPRASYTEAFF
abundance: NA; j_gene: TRBJ2-1; v_gene: TRBV9; d_gene: TRBD2; CDR3nt: TGTGCCAGCAGCTTTCCCCTCGAGACTAGCGGGAGGGGGGGCTACAATGAGCAGTTCTTC; CDR3aa: CASSFPLETSGRGGYNEQFF
abundance: NA; j_gene: TRBJ2-1; v_gene: TRBV20-1; d_gene: NA; CDR3nt: TGCAGTGCTCCGACGTATGAGCAGTTCTTC; CDR3aa: CSAPTYEQFF
abundance: NA; j_gene: TRBJ2-7; v_gene: TRBV19; d_gene: TRBD1; CDR3nt: TGTGCCAGTAGTATAGCCCAGGGGGCCTCCTACGAGCAGTACTTC; CDR3aa: CASSIAQGASYEQYF
abundance: NA; j_gene: TRBJ2-2; v_gene: TRBV7-3; d_gene: NA; CDR3nt: TGTGCCAGCAGTACGGTCGGGGGCACCGGGGAGCTGTTTTTT; CDR3aa: CASSTVGGTGELFF
abundance: NA; j_gene: TRBJ2-7; v_gene: TRBV29-1; d_gene: NA; CDR3nt: TGCAGCGCATGGACAGCGAGGGGCGAGCAGTACTTC; CDR3aa: CSAWTARGEQYF
abundance: NA; j_gene: TRBJ1-2; v_gene: TRBV19; d_gene: NA; CDR3nt: TGTGCCAGTAGCCTAGGGGGGATCGAAGGCTACACCTTC; CDR3aa: CASSLGGIEGYTF
abundance: NA; j_gene: TRBJ2-5; v_gene: TRBV5-6; d_gene: NA; CDR3nt: TGTGCCAGCAGCTTCGACGGGAGAGTAAAAGAGACCCAGTACTTC; CDR3aa: CASSFDGRVKETQYF
abundance: NA; j_gene: TRBJ2-7; v_gene: TRBV10-3; d_gene: NA; CDR3nt: TGTGCCATAACCCCGGGCGGATCCTACGAGCAGTACTTC; CDR3aa: CAITPGGSYEQYF
abundance: NA; j_gene: TRBJ2-7; v_gene: TRBV28; d_gene: NA; CDR3nt: TGTGCCAGCATTGCCGGGACGTCCTACGAGCAGTACTTC; CDR3aa: CASIAGTSYEQYF
abundance: NA; j_gene: TRBJ2-7; v_gene: TRBV5-1; d_gene: NA; CDR3nt: TGCGCCAGCAGCGCGAGAATGTCCTACGAGCAGTACTTC; CDR3aa: CASSARMSYEQYF